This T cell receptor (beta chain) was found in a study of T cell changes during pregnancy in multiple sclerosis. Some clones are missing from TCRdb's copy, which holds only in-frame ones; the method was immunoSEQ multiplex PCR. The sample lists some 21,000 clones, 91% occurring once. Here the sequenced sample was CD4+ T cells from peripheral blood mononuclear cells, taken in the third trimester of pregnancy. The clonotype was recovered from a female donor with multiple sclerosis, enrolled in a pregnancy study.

The CDR3 nucleotides read TGTGCCAGCAGTTTAATCGACAGCGATAATGAAAAACTGTTTTTT. Translating it yields CASSLIDSDNEKLFF. The chain joins TRBV28 to TRBJ1-4; D might be TRBD1 (5 bases). Germline CDR1 and CDR2: MDHEN and SYDVKM. V was cut by 2 bases and J by 4 bases, with 11 bases left in between. The CDR3 covers 15 residues.